The rows below give T cell receptor beta chains drawn from one sample of a study of blood T cell repertoires in COVID-19. This table comes from immunoSEQ multiplex PCR, and its TCRdb copy is limited to in-frame clones, with some not included. The repertoire consists of around 300,000 clones, with around 87% occurring once and the leading ten covering roughly 5%. Sequencing was done on a sample of PBMCs or T cells enriched from blood (not recorded which). Source of these receptors: a woman aged 25 to 39 who had recovered from COVID-19. The CDR3 runs from the conserved cysteine through the conserved F or W. The D gene is left open where the match is weak. Clone size appears in some rows only: once, few, many, or a class for an expanded clone.

v_call: TRBV9; j_call: TRBJ1-1; d_call: TRBD1; clone_size: .; cdr3_nt: TGTGCCAGCAGCGACTCGGGACAGATGAACACTGAAGCTTTCTTT; cdr3_aa: CASSDSGQMNTEAFF
v_call: TRBV4-1; j_call: TRBJ1-1; d_call: TRBD1; clone_size: once; cdr3_nt: TGCGCCAGCAGCTATACAGGGGGCGAGAACACTGAAGCTTTCTTT; cdr3_aa: CASSYTGGENTEAFF
v_call: TRBV4-1; j_call: TRBJ1-2; d_call: .; clone_size: .; cdr3_nt: TGCGCCAGCAGCCAGAGGGGGGGGAACTATGGCTACACCTTC; cdr3_aa: CASSQRGGNYGYTF
v_call: TRBV25-1; j_call: TRBJ2-7; d_call: .; clone_size: .; cdr3_nt: TGTGCCAGCAGTGATGTAGTCCACTCCTACGAGCAGTACTTC; cdr3_aa: CASSDVVHSYEQYF
v_call: TRBV27; j_call: TRBJ1-1; d_call: .; clone_size: .; cdr3_nt: TGTGCCAGCAGTCCCCACGGGGGAGGGACTGAAGCTTTCTTT; cdr3_aa: CASSPHGGGTEAFF
v_call: TRBV20-1; j_call: TRBJ1-2; d_call: .; clone_size: once; cdr3_nt: TGCAGTGCTGCCGGGGGCTATGGCTACACCTTC; cdr3_aa: CSAAGGYGYTF
v_call: TRBV18; j_call: TRBJ2-5; d_call: .; clone_size: .; cdr3_nt: TGTGCCAGCTCACCTCCGGGACAAGAGACCCAGTACTTC; cdr3_aa: CASSPPGQETQYF
v_call: TRBV3-1/TRBV3-2; j_call: TRBJ2-5; d_call: .; clone_size: once; cdr3_nt: TGTGCCAGCAGCCAAGGAGGAGCCGAGACCCAGTACTTC; cdr3_aa: CASSQGGAETQYF
v_call: TRBV7-9; j_call: TRBJ1-2; d_call: TRBD1; clone_size: few; cdr3_nt: TGTGCCAGCAGCGAGGCGTTGGACAGGGGGTCCTTC; cdr3_aa: CASSEALDRGSF
v_call: TRBV3-1/TRBV3-2; j_call: TRBJ1-1; d_call: TRBD1; clone_size: once; cdr3_nt: TGTGCCAGCACCACACAGGACAGGGGCATCACTGAAGCTTTCTTT; cdr3_aa: CASTTQDRGITEAFF
v_call: TRBV18; j_call: TRBJ1-2; d_call: .; clone_size: .; cdr3_nt: TGTGCCAGCTCACCAGGGAGCGACTATGGCTACACCTTC; cdr3_aa: CASSPGSDYGYTF
v_call: TRBV4-2; j_call: TRBJ2-2; d_call: TRBD2; clone_size: .; cdr3_nt: TGTGCCAGCAGCCAAATTGGGACTAGGAGCACCGGGGAGCTGTTTTTT; cdr3_aa: CASSQIGTRSTGELFF
v_call: TRBV19; j_call: TRBJ1-4; d_call: TRBD1; clone_size: once; cdr3_nt: TGTGCCAGTACCCGAAACCCCCCAACAGGGGTCGGTGAAAAACTGTTTTTT; cdr3_aa: CASTRNPPTGVGEKLFF
v_call: TRBV7-9; j_call: TRBJ1-1; d_call: TRBD1; clone_size: .; cdr3_nt: TGTGCCAGCAGCAATACAGGGGCCACTGAAGCTTTCTTT; cdr3_aa: CASSNTGATEAFF
v_call: TRBV29-1; j_call: TRBJ1-1; d_call: TRBD1; clone_size: .; cdr3_nt: TGCAGCGTTGAATCGACACAGGGGAGCACTGAAGCTTTCTTT; cdr3_aa: CSVESTQGSTEAFF
v_call: TRBV2; j_call: TRBJ2-5; d_call: TRBD2; clone_size: .; cdr3_nt: TGTGCCAGCGGGGGGGAACTAGCGGTCCGCGGAGAGACCCAGTACTTC; cdr3_aa: CASGGELAVRGETQYF
v_call: TRBV4-1; j_call: TRBJ2-4; d_call: TRBD2; clone_size: .; cdr3_nt: TGCGCCAGCAGCCAAATACAGGGACTAGCGGAAAAAAACATTCAGTACTTC; cdr3_aa: CASSQIQGLAEKNIQYF
v_call: TRBV19; j_call: TRBJ1-2; d_call: TRBD1; clone_size: .; cdr3_nt: TGTGCCAGTAGTTACACAGGGGGTCATGGCTACACCTTC; cdr3_aa: CASSYTGGHGYTF
v_call: TRBV10-1; j_call: TRBJ2-7; d_call: .; clone_size: .; cdr3_nt: TGCGCCAGCAGTGAGTCTGGCGTATTGAACGGGGAGCAGTACTTC; cdr3_aa: CASSESGVLNGEQYF
v_call: TRBV28; j_call: TRBJ2-4; d_call: .; clone_size: .; cdr3_nt: TGTGCCAGCAGTTCCCACGACTGGATAGCCAAAAACATTCAGTACTTC; cdr3_aa: CASSSHDWIAKNIQYF
v_call: TRBV30; j_call: TRBJ1-5; d_call: .; clone_size: once; cdr3_nt: TGTGCCTGGAAGGCCACGGCGAGGCCTGGGCCCCAGCATTTT; cdr3_aa: CAWKATARPGPQHF
v_call: TRBV5-4; j_call: TRBJ1-2; d_call: .; clone_size: .; cdr3_nt: TGTGCCAGCAGCGCGACGGTGACTTATGGCTACACCTTC; cdr3_aa: CASSATVTYGYTF
v_call: TRBV10-3; j_call: TRBJ1-2; d_call: TRBD1; clone_size: few; cdr3_nt: TGTGCCATCAAGGGGACAGGGGACGGCTACACCTTC; cdr3_aa: CAIKGTGDGYTF
v_call: TRBV7-9; j_call: TRBJ2-3; d_call: .; clone_size: .; cdr3_nt: TGTGCCAGCAGCTCCGTTACGGCAGGGGGACTAGGCACAGATACGCAGTATTTT; cdr3_aa: CASSSVTAGGLGTDTQYF
v_call: TRBV7-9; j_call: TRBJ2-3; d_call: TRBD2; clone_size: .; cdr3_nt: TGTGCCAGCAACTTACTGGGAGGGTTGGGGAGCACAGATACGCAGTATTTT; cdr3_aa: CASNLLGGLGSTDTQYF
v_call: TRBV7-3; j_call: TRBJ1-1; d_call: .; clone_size: once; cdr3_nt: TGTGCCAGCAGACTCAATCAGGACACTGAAGCTTTCTTT; cdr3_aa: CASRLNQDTEAFF
v_call: TRBV6-6; j_call: TRBJ1-5; d_call: .; clone_size: .; cdr3_nt: TGTGCCAGCAGTGGGCCAGTGACAGATCAGCCCCAGCATTTT; cdr3_aa: CASSGPVTDQPQHF
v_call: TRBV4-1; j_call: TRBJ2-1; d_call: .; clone_size: .; cdr3_nt: TGCGCCAGCAGCCACACAGGGAAGAGAAATGAGCAGTTCTTC; cdr3_aa: CASSHTGKRNEQFF
v_call: TRBV7-2; j_call: TRBJ2-5; d_call: .; clone_size: .; cdr3_nt: TGTGCCAGCAGCGGGACAACCCAAGAGACCCAGTACTTC; cdr3_aa: CASSGTTQETQYF
v_call: TRBV7-2; j_call: TRBJ1-2; d_call: .; clone_size: .; cdr3_nt: .; cdr3_aa: CASSFGSGRVLGGYTF
v_call: TRBV9; j_call: TRBJ2-3; d_call: .; clone_size: .; cdr3_nt: TGTGCCAGCAGCGTAGGGCTAGATACGCAGTATTTT; cdr3_aa: CASSVGLDTQYF